What follows are 26 T cell receptor beta chains derived from one specimen sequenced in a study of T cell responses to AZD1222 COVID-19 vaccine. Some clones are missing from TCRdb's copy, which holds only in-frame ones; the method was immunoSEQ multiplex PCR. The table shows about 120,000 clones, with approximately 84% occurring only once. The starting material was peripheral blood, obtained on day 0 of AZD1222 vaccination. These receptors came from an adult in good health.

The chain has TRBV6-5 and TRBJ2-7; D may be TRBD1 (5 bases). The CDR3 contains 15 residues. Per the germline V gene, CDR1 is MNHEY and CDR2 is SVGAGI. Between the trimmed V and J ends, which lost 6 bases and 3 bases, there was a span of 18 bases. The CDR3 bases are TGTGCCAGCAGCAACCCGAACAAGGGGTTCTACGAGCAGTACTTC. Translating it yields CASSNPNKGFYEQYF.

The V call is TRBV6-6, the J call TRBJ1-1, with 7 bases matching TRBD1. CDR3 length: 15 amino acids. Germline loops: CDR1 MNHNY, CDR2 SVGAGI (reference sequence). The V segment lost 6 bases and the J segment 2 bases; nucleotides outside the gene matches: 9. The CDR3 DNA is TGTGCCAGCAGCCATACCGGGACAGTAAACACTGAAGCTTTCTTT. Its translation: CASSHTGTVNTEAFF.

The V call is TRBV13, the J call TRBJ1-6; possibly TRBD1 for D (5 bases). This CDR3 has 16 amino acids. CDR1 PRHDT and CDR2 FYEKMQ come from the germline V gene (reference sequence). Trimming took off 5 bases at V and 3 bases at J, with 14 bases between the two ends. This CDR3 is CASSPWGRIYNSPLHF. In DNA form, the CDR3 reads TGTGCCAGCAGCCCCTGGGGCAGAATCTATAATTCACCCCTCCACTTT.

The V and J genes are TRBV10-1 and TRBJ2-7, with TRBD1 matching 11 bases. The junction had 5 bases not matched to a gene; V was cut back by 6 bases and J by 4 bases. This CDR3 contains 14 residues. The germline V gene has CDR1 WNHNN and CDR2 SYGVQD (reference sequence). As DNA, the CDR3 is TGCGCCAGCAGCCCGGGACAGGGGGGATACGAGCAGTACTTC. Its translation: CASSPGQGGYEQYF.

The chain employs TRBV9 and TRBJ2-3; unclear D gene. V lost 3 bases, J lost 3 bases, and 5 bases lay in between. The CDR3 covers 12 residues. Germline V gives CDR1 SGDLS, CDR2 YYNGEE. The CDR3 DNA sequence: TGTGCCAGCAGCGCACAGACAGATACGCAGTATTTT. Its translation: CASSAQTDTQYF.

The rearrangement links TRBV3-1 (or the pseudogene TRBV3-2) to TRBJ1-3; a weak D match, TRBD1 (6 bases). The germline V and J ends were trimmed by 4 bases and 4 bases, with 14 bases remaining between them. Per germline, CDR1 LGHDT and CDR2 YNNKEL (reference sequence). The CDR3 runs to 15 residues. CDR3 in amino acids: CASSRGGVKGNTIYF. CDR3 nucleotide sequence: TGTGCCAGCAGCCGAGGGGGGGTTAAAGGAAACACCATATATTTT.

The chain couples TRBV7-9 to TRBJ2-2, with no clear D. V lost 5 bases and J lost 2, with 18 bases in between. CDR3 size: 17 residues. CDR1 and CDR2 from the germline V gene are SEHNR and FQNEAQ (reference sequence). CDR3 sequence: CASSLPMADLNTGELFF. CDR3 in DNA: TGTGCCAGCAGCCTCCCCATGGCAGACCTTAACACCGGGGAGCTGTTTTTT.

The V gene is TRBV29-1, the J gene TRBJ1-1; D uncertain. The CDR3 has 12 amino acids. Trimming stripped 7 bases from V and 0 bases from J, with 9 bases between. The germline V gene encodes CDR1 SQVTM and CDR2 ANQGSEA. The CDR3 here is CSAREMNTEAFF. In nucleotides, the CDR3 is TGCAGCGCCCGGGAAATGAACACTGAAGCTTTCTTT.

The V gene is TRBV4-2, the J gene TRBJ2-7; 15 bases are a match to TRBD2. V gave up 5 bases and J gave up 2 bases; unmatched junction bases: 4. Germline CDR1 and CDR2: LGHNA and YNFKEQ. This CDR3 contains 16 residues. Here the CDR3 reads CASSEGLAGGPYEQYF. The CDR3 DNA follows: TGTGCCAGCAGCGAGGGACTAGCGGGGGGCCCCTACGAGCAGTACTTC.

This chain connects TRBV6-2 or TRBV6-3 to TRBJ1-2, with 7 bases that match TRBD1. The CDR3 contains 17 residues. Trimming at V came to 0 bases and at J to 3 bases, leaving 10 bases not matched to a gene. CDR1 and CDR2 (germline): MNHEY, SVGEGT. The CDR3 bases are TGTGCCAGCAGTTACTCTGATGGGACCGGGACAGACTATGGCTACACCTTC. Translated: CASSYSDGTGTDYGYTF.

This chain joins TRBV27 and TRBJ1-4; TRBD1 aligns across 10 bases. V shed 7 bases and J 7 bases; nucleotides not matched to a gene: 6. The CDR3 consists of 14 residues. The germline CDR1 and CDR2 sequences are MNHEY and SMNVEV (reference sequence). The CDR3 DNA follows: TGTGCCAGCAAAAAGACAGGGGGCGGTGAAAAACTGTTTTTT. Translating gives CASKKTGGGEKLFF.

The V and J genes are TRBV7-9 and TRBJ1-5, with D uncertain. Trimming cost V 2 bases and J 3 bases, with 5 bases left between them. From germline, CDR1 is SEHNR and CDR2 FQNEAQ (reference sequence). This CDR3 spans 13 amino acids. The CDR3 bases are TGTGCCAGCAGCTTAAGTAACAATCAGCCCCAGCATTTT. Protein: CASSLSNNQPQHF.

This clone was seen just once. V usage is TRBV5-1 and J usage is TRBJ2-5; TRBD2 aligns across 8 bases. The CDR3 is 14 residues long. After removal of 2 bases from V and 2 bases from J, the junction contained 2 bases not matched to a gene. Germline values: CDR1 SGHRS, CDR2 YFSETQ. CDR3 protein: CASSLAGVQETQYF. The CDR3, as DNA: TGCGCCAGCAGCTTAGCGGGGGTACAAGAGACCCAGTACTTC.

This chain uses TRBV6-5 with TRBJ1-1; D is unresolved. V was pared by 6 bases and J by 1 base, with 6 bases between. The germline V gene has CDR1 MNHEY and CDR2 SVGAGI. CDR3 size: 12 residues. CDR3 residues: CASSRRNTEAFF. CDR3 nucleotides: TGTGCCAGCAGCCGCAGGAACACTGAAGCTTTCTTT.

The chain carries TRBV28 and TRBJ1-2, with D uncertain. The CDR3 covers 15 residues. Per germline, CDR1 MDHEN and CDR2 SYDVKM. The V gene lost 7 bases and the J gene lost 5 bases, with 20 bases spanning the gap. CDR3 amino acids: CASTVPGSTSYGYTF. In nucleotides, the CDR3 is TGTGCCAGCACCGTCCCGGGATCAACGTCTTATGGCTACACCTTC.

V usage is TRBV5-6 and J usage is TRBJ1-3, with 7 bases aligning to TRBD1. The ends lost 0 bases at V and 0 bases at J; junction bases unmatched: 6. Germline V lookup: CDR1 SGHDT, CDR2 YYEEEE. The CDR3 runs to 17 residues. The CDR3 nucleotides read TGTGCCAGCAGCTTGGCCGGGGGACAGTCCTCTGGAAACACCATATATTTT. Translated: CASSLAGGQSSGNTIYF.

V and J are TRBV6-2 or TRBV6-3 and TRBJ1-5; no definite D call. V was trimmed by 0 bases and J by 7 bases, leaving 7 bases between them. Germline CDR1 MNHEY, CDR2 SVGEGT. The CDR3 spans 13 residues. The CDR3 DNA reads TGTGCCAGCAGTTACTCGCTGAAACAGCCCCAGCATTTT. The encoded protein is CASSYSLKQPQHF.

The chain carries TRBV10-3 and TRBJ2-2; D is perhaps TRBD1 (6 bases). CDR3 size: 14 residues. The V end lost 10 bases, the J end lost 0 bases, and 12 bases lay between the germline ends. The V gene's germline CDR1 is ENHRY and CDR2 SYGVKD. CDR3 nucleotides: TGTGCCACGGGACAACCAACGAACACCGGGGAGCTGTTTTTT. Protein: CATGQPTNTGELFF.

The chain has TRBV29-1 and TRBJ2-7; 9 bases agree with TRBD1. Germline assignment: CDR1 SQVTM and CDR2 ANQGSEA. Germline trimming cut 6 bases from V and 3 bases from J; bases unmatched to any gene: 6. This CDR3 is 13 amino acids long. The CDR3 is CSVRGQGDYEQYF. As DNA, the CDR3 is TGCAGCGTCCGGGGACAGGGTGACTACGAGCAGTACTTC.

The V gene is TRBV2, the J gene TRBJ1-3; possibly TRBD1 for D (5 bases). The CDR3 is 15 residues long. Germline V lookup: CDR1 SNHLY, CDR2 FYNNEI. V lost 6 bases to trimming and J lost 10 bases, with 22 bases between them. The CDR3 DNA follows: TGTGCCAGCAGAAGGCGGGACGGGCGAGGAGGGACCATATATTTT. It translates to CASRRRDGRGGTIYF.

The gene calls are TRBV19 and TRBJ2-1, with 12 bases aligning to TRBD2. Looked up from germline, CDR1 is LNHDA and CDR2 is SQIVND (reference sequence). CDR3 size: 17 residues. Germline trimming cut 0 bases from V and 4 bases from J; bases unmatched to any gene: 4. DNA of the CDR3: TGTGCCAGTAGTATAGATACCGGGACTAGCGGGTACAATGAGCAGTTCTTC. This sequence encodes CASSIDTGTSGYNEQFF.

This clone was observed a handful of times. The chain uses TRBV6-5 and TRBJ1-5, with a weak D call TRBD1 (5 bases). The CDR3 runs to 14 residues. The germline gives CDR1 MNHEY, CDR2 SVGAGI. The V and J ends lost 6 bases and 2 bases respectively, with 11 bases between them. The CDR3 here is CASRPRVGNQPQHF. CDR3 coding DNA: TGTGCCAGCAGGCCCAGGGTTGGCAATCAGCCCCAGCATTTT.

The genes are TRBV6-1 and TRBJ1-5, with TRBD1 matching over 7 bases. J lost 7 bases, V lost 5 bases, and 8 bases had no gene match. Germline CDR1 and CDR2: MNHNS and SASEGT. The CDR3 is 14 amino acids. CDR3 in amino acids: CASSQTGPYQPQHF. As DNA, the CDR3 is TGTGCCAGCAGTCAGACAGGGCCTTACCAGCCCCAGCATTTT.

The CDR3 DNA sequence: TGCAGCGTTGCTGAGGGGCTACTAGGCAATCAGCCCCAGCATTTT. As protein: CSVAEGLLGNQPQHF. This chain links TRBV29-1 with TRBJ1-5; the D gene is possibly TRBD1 (5 bases). Trimming removed 4 bases from V and 2 bases from J, with 15 bases in between. The CDR3 is 15 amino acids. Germline loops: CDR1 SQVTM, CDR2 ANQGSEA. The whole variable domain, remainder taken from reference TRBV29-1 and TRBJ1-5, is SAVISQKPSRDICQRGTSLTIQCQVDSQVTMMFWYRQQPGQSLTLIATANQGSEATYESGFVIDKFPISRPNLTFSTLTVSNMSPEDSSIYLCSVAEGLLGNQPQHFGDGTRLSIL.

V is TRBV10-2 and J is TRBJ1-1; unclear D gene. The germline gives CDR1 WSHSY, CDR2 SAAADI. The germline V and J ends were trimmed by 0 bases and 5 bases, with 10 bases remaining between them. CDR3 length equals 14 residues. Here the CDR3 reads CASSESNSRTEAFF. CDR3 bases: TGCGCCAGCAGTGAGTCGAATTCTCGAACTGAAGCTTTCTTT.

The chain is built from TRBV6-5 and TRBJ2-7; D tentatively fits TRBD1 or TRBD2 (5 bases each). CDR3 length: 15 residues. V lost 0 bases and J lost 7, with 16 bases in between. Germline CDR1 and CDR2: MNHEY and SVGAGI. The CDR3 here is CASSYSTGALREQYF. The CDR3 DNA is TGTGCCAGCAGTTACTCGACCGGGGCCTTGAGGGAGCAGTACTTC.